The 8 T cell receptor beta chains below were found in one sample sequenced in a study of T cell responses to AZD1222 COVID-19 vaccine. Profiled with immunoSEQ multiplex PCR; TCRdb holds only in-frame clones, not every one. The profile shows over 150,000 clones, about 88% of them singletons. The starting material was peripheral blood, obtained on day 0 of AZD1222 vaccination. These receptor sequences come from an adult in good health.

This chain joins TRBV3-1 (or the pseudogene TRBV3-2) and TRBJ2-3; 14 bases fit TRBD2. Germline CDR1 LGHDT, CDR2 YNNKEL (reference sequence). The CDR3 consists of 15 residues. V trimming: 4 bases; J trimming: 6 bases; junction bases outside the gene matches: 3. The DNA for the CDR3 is TGTGCCAGCAGCCTTCGGACTAGCGGGGGGGATACGCAGTATTTT. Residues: CASSLRTSGGDTQYF.

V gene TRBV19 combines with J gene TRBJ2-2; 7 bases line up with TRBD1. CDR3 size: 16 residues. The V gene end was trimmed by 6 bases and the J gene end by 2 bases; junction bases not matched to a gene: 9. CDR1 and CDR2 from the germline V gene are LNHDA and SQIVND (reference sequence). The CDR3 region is CASSPRGGLNTGELFF. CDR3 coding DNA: TGTGCCAGTAGCCCTAGAGGGGGCCTAAACACCGGGGAGCTGTTTTTT.

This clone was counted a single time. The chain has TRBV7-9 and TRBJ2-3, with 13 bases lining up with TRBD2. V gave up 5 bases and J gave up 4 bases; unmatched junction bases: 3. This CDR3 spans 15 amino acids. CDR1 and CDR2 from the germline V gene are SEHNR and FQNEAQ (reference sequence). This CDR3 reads CASSRTSGGPDTQYF. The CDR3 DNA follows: TGTGCCAGCAGCCGGACTAGCGGGGGCCCAGATACGCAGTATTTT.

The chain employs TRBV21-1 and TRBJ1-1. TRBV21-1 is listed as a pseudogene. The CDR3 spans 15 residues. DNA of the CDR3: TGTGCCAGCAGCAAAGTTCCGACGGGATTTACTGAAGCTTTCTTT. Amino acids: CASSKVPTGFTEAFF.

The CDR3 protein is CATQQGSPTDTQYF. As DNA, the CDR3 is TGTGCCACGCAACAGGGGTCCCCCACAGATACGCAGTATTTT. This chain joins TRBV10-3 and TRBJ2-3, with TRBD1 identical over 7 bases. After removal of 10 bases from V and 2 bases from J, the junction contained 9 bases not matched to a gene. The CDR3 is 14 amino acids. From germline, CDR1 is ENHRY and CDR2 SYGVKD.

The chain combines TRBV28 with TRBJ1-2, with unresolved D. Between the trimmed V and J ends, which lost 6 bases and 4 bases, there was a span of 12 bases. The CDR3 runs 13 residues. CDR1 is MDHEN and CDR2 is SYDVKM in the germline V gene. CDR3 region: CASRIAPLYGYTF. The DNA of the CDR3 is TGTGCCAGCAGGATAGCTCCTCTCTATGGCTACACCTTC.

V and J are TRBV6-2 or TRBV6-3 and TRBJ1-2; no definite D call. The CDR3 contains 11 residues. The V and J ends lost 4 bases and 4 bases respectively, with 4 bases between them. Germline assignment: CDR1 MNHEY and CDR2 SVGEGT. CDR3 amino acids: CASSSSYGYTF. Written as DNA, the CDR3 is TGTGCCAGCAGTTCTTCCTATGGCTACACCTTC.

The CDR3 protein is CASSRGTSQETQYF. CDR3 DNA: TGTGCCAGCAGCCGAGGGACTAGTCAAGAGACCCAGTACTTC. The chain links TRBV4-2 to TRBJ2-5; 8 positions match TRBD2. This CDR3 has 14 amino acids. Losses at the gene ends were 4 bases for V and 2 bases for J; bases not matched to a gene: 3. Looked up from germline, CDR1 is LGHNA and CDR2 is YNFKEQ.